Presented here are 20 T cell receptor beta chains from one specimen sequenced in a study of T cells in Graves' hyperthyroidism and ophthalmopathy. The source material, RNA transcripts, was used to amplify TCR beta CDR3 regions. TCR CDR3 regions were first amplified by RT-PCR with HTBI primers. TCRdb called the multiplex PCR reads again in MiXCR, with one record for every CDR3 protein. The sample consists of a few hundred thousand distinct CDR3 sequences, 16% of them appearing once. Input material: blood. These TCRs come from a woman in her thirties or forties with Graves' ophthalmopathy.

The gene calls are TRBV11-1 and TRBJ2-3; no definite D call. Deletions cut 7 bases from V and 0 bases from J, with 8 bases between. The CDR3 runs to 13 residues. Germline CDR1 and CDR2: SGHAT and FQDESV (reference sequence). CDR3 sequence (DNA): TGTGCCAGCAACTCGCAGAGCACAGATACGCAGTATTTT. It encodes CASNSQSTDTQYF.

This clonotype was detected a few times. The rearrangement joins TRBV12-3 or TRBV12-4 to TRBJ1-2, with unresolved D. This CDR3 contains 14 residues. V lost 5 bases, J lost 4 bases, and 14 bases lay in between. DNA of the CDR3: TGTGCCAGCAGTGACGTGAAGGCGTCCTATGGCTACACCTTC. This gives the protein CASSDVKASYGYTF.

This clonotype has only a few counts. The chain links TRBV2 to TRBJ2-7; D might be TRBD2 (5 bases). V shed 4 bases and J shed 6 bases, with 10 bases lying between them. The CDR3 runs 12 residues. Looked up from germline, CDR1 is SNHLY and CDR2 is FYNNEI. The CDR3 sequence: CASSGQRIEQYF. The CDR3 bases are TGTGCCAGCAGTGGGCAGCGGATCGAGCAGTACTTC.

This chain joins TRBV12-3 or TRBV12-4 and TRBJ1-5; D ambiguous. The ends were cut back, 0 bases at V and 1 base at J, with 7 bases in the middle. This CDR3 spans 15 amino acids. CDR3: CASSLARNSNQPQHF. The CDR3 DNA is TGTGCCAGCAGTTTAGCCAGAAACAGCAATCAGCCCCAGCATTTT.

Many counts were recorded for this clonotype. The chain uses TRBV27 and TRBJ1-2; 8 nucleotides agree with TRBD1. The CDR3 runs to 14 residues. Germline-derived CDR1 and CDR2 are MNHEY and SMNVEV (reference sequence). V trimming: 6 bases; J trimming: 8 bases; junction bases outside the gene matches: 11. The CDR3 region has the DNA TGTGCCAGCAGCGCCTCGACAGGGGCACGGGGCTACACCTTC. Translating gives CASSASTGARGYTF.

The table lists this clonotype with many counts. The V call is TRBV30, the J call TRBJ2-4; either TRBD1 or TRBD2 may supply D (6 bases each). Trimming left V 3 bases short and J 6 bases short, with 12 bases between. The germline V gene has CDR1 GTSNPN and CDR2 SVGIG (reference sequence). The CDR3 sequence is 13 residues long. In nucleotides, the CDR3 is TGTGCCTGGAGGGTCGGGGGCCCAAACATTCAGTACTTC. Protein product: CAWRVGGPNIQYF.

The chain joins TRBV30 to TRBJ1-6; TRBD1 matches at 8 bases. The germline V gene encodes CDR1 GTSNPN and CDR2 SVGIG (reference sequence). The CDR3 extends over 12 amino acids. V shed 5 bases, J shed 7 bases, and the junction held 1 base outside the gene matches. DNA for the CDR3: TGTGCCTGGGGGACAGGCAATTCACCCCTCCACTTT. Encoded protein: CAWGTGNSPLHF.

The chain's CDR3 is CATSRDGEKLFF. DNA for the CDR3: TGTGCCACCAGCAGAGATGGAGAAAAACTGTTTTTT. The gene calls are TRBV15 and TRBJ1-4; no clear D gene. V gave up 0 bases and J gave up 8 bases, with 4 bases separating them. This CDR3 is 12 amino acids long. Germline values: CDR1 LNHNV, CDR2 YYDKDF (reference sequence).

The sample holds a few counts of this clonotype. The chain couples TRBV24-1 to TRBJ2-3; 7 bases align to TRBD2. Per the germline V gene, CDR1 is KGHDR and CDR2 is SFDVKD. V was pared by 4 bases and J by 10 bases, with 13 bases of the junction left unmatched. The CDR3 contains 15 residues. The CDR3 coding sequence is TGTGCCACCAGTGAACTGAAGTCTAGCGGAGGTGCGCAGTATTTT. Translation: CATSELKSSGGAQYF.

V usage is TRBV6-1 and J usage is TRBJ1-5; maybe TRBD1 (6 bases). Trimming shortened V by 6 bases and J by 7 bases, and 16 bases separated the two germline ends. CDR1 and CDR2 from the germline V gene are MNHNS and SASEGT. The CDR3 length is 14 residues. The CDR3 loop reads CASRLTQGNQPQHF. CDR3 DNA sequence: TGTGCCAGCAGATTAACACAGGGTAACCAGCCCCAGCATTTT.

This clonotype showed up many times. The V call is TRBV30, the J call TRBJ2-5; D is possibly TRBD1 or TRBD2 (5 bases each). Germline CDR1 and CDR2: GTSNPN and SVGIG (reference sequence). The CDR3 consists of 12 residues. Trimming pared 5 bases from V and 0 bases from J, leaving 7 bases between. The CDR3 loop reads CAWGGYQETQYF. The CDR3 region has the DNA TGTGCCTGGGGGGGATACCAAGAGACCCAGTACTTC.

The rearrangement uses TRBV5-1 and TRBJ1-2, with no clear D. The CDR3 covers 15 residues. The ends were cut back, 6 bases at V and 0 bases at J, with 15 bases in the middle. Germline V gives CDR1 SGHRS, CDR2 YFSETQ. In nucleotides, the CDR3 is TGCGCCAGCACCCCCGGCCGGGGTACTAACTATGGCTACACCTTC. This sequence encodes CASTPGRGTNYGYTF.

A note on this clonotype: This may stem from a read error, because a much larger clone lies one nucleotide away. Since the CDR3 does not end with the conserved phenylalanine or tryptophan, this likely comes from a read error. This chain joins TRBV29-1 and TRBJ1-1; D may be TRBD1 (5 bases). There are 10 residues in the CDR3. Between the trimmed V and J ends, which lost 6 bases and 3 bases, there was a span of 5 bases. Germline V lookup: CDR1 SQVTM, CDR2 ANQGSEA. Written as DNA, the CDR3 is TGCAGCGTAGGGGACACTGAAGCTTTCCTT. It is translated as CSVGDTEAFL.

The genes are TRBV5-1 and TRBJ2-5, with D possibly matching TRBD1 (6 bases). The CDR3 spans 14 residues. From germline, CDR1 is SGHRS and CDR2 YFSETQ. V was pared by 3 bases and J by 1 base, with 10 bases between. The CDR3 sequence: CASSWPDSQETQYF. CDR3 nucleotide sequence: TGCGCCAGCAGCTGGCCGGACAGCCAAGAGACCCAGTACTTC.

This clonotype was recorded many times. The chain carries TRBV5-1 and TRBJ2-1; TRBD1 matches 12 bases. V lost 5 bases and J lost 8; bases outside the gene matches: 8. Germline V gene lookup returns CDR1 SGHRS and CDR2 YFSETQ. This CDR3 is built from 15 residues. The CDR3 sequence: CASSFRDRGLDEQFF. In DNA, the CDR3 is TGCGCCAGCAGTTTCCGGGACAGGGGGCTTGATGAGCAGTTCTTC.

This clonotype has more than one count but fewer than ten. The V call is TRBV3-1, the J call TRBJ1-1; no clear D. Trimming shortened V by 4 bases and J by 4 bases, and 10 bases separated the two germline ends. The CDR3 is made up of 13 amino acids. Germline V gene lookup returns CDR1 LGHDT and CDR2 YNNKEL (reference sequence). CDR3 region: CASSLLESTEAFF. Here the CDR3 DNA reads TGTGCCAGCAGCCTACTAGAAAGCACTGAAGCTTTCTTT. The whole variable domain, filled in from reference TRBV3-1 and TRBJ1-1, reads DTAVSQTPKYLVTQMGNDKSIKCEQNLGHDTMYWYKQDSKKFLKIMFSYNNKELIINETVPNRFSPKSPDKAHLNLHINSLELGDSAVYFCASSLLESTEAFFGQGTRLTVV.

The chain recombines TRBV6-2 or TRBV6-3 with TRBJ1-4; D is undetermined. CDR3 length: 15 amino acids. Trimming stripped 6 bases from V and 8 bases from J, with 19 bases between. Germline V gives CDR1 MNHEY, CDR2 SVGEGT. The CDR3 spells CASSRQPPGSEKLFF. The CDR3 DNA is TGTGCCAGCAGCCGACAACCTCCTGGGTCCGAAAAACTGTTTTTT.

Comment on this clonotype: This may come from a read error, since a much larger clone is one base off. The V call is TRBV7-9, the J call TRBJ2-1, with 13 bases identical to TRBD2. The CDR3 is 15 residues long. Germline V gene data show CDR1 as SEHNR and CDR2 as FQNEAQ (reference sequence). V dropped 6 bases and J dropped 9; count of bases not matched to a gene: 8. CDR3: CASSKGLAGNSEQFF. CDR3 coding DNA: TGTGCCAGCAGTAAGGGACTAGCGGGAAACAGTGAGCAGTTCTTC.

This clonotype was found many times. The V call is TRBV20-1, the J call TRBJ2-5, with 10 bases aligning to TRBD2. Germline-derived CDR1 and CDR2 are DFQATT and SNEGSKA (reference sequence). The junction had 3 bases not matched to a gene; V was cut back by 4 bases and J by 4 bases. The CDR3 is made up of 13 amino acids. For the CDR3, the DNA is TGCAGTGCTAACCCTAGCGGGAGAGAGACCCAGTACTTC. This codes for CSANPSGRETQYF.

In DNA form, the CDR3 reads TGTGCCAGCAGGACCGGGAAAGAGGAGACCCAGTACTTC. Protein: CASRTGKEETQYF. The chain uses TRBV5-4 and TRBJ2-5; tentative D call: TRBD2 (5 bases). Trimming pared 5 bases from V and 5 bases from J, leaving 13 bases between. The CDR3 spans 13 residues. Germline CDR1 SGHNT, CDR2 YYREEE (reference sequence).